Following are 5 T cell receptor beta chains from one sample sequenced in a study of post-analysis software for immune sequencing data. Study findings and constraints: Controls showed lower frequencies than patients for roughly 5 TRBV segments, and TRBV5-6, TRBV5-1 and TRBV20-1 were among these.

These receptors lack a known antigen. Unique molecular identifiers were carried by the TCR beta cDNA libraries. TCRdb redid the calling of the PCR reads with MiXCR, one entry per CDR3 protein. Counted here are roughly 430,000 distinct CDR3 sequences, 35% to 45% occurring once; the ten biggest clones make up 7.6%. The sample comprised blood. The receptors stem from a girl aged 2 to 10 with multiple sclerosis.

The V and J genes are TRBV28 and TRBJ1-4; D not certain. The V end was cut by 5 bases, the J end by 0 bases, with 13 bases between. The germline gives CDR1 MDHEN, CDR2 SYDVKM. This CDR3 is 16 amino acids long. Written as DNA, the CDR3 is TGTGCCAGCAGTCACTCGGGGTCTGCAACTAATGAAAAACTGTTTTTT. As protein: CASSHSGSATNEKLFF.

This clonotype was detected a few times. DNA for the CDR3: TGTGCCACCAGTGATCCGCACAGGGTAGGGGAGACCCAGTACTTC. Amino acids: CATSDPHRVGETQYF. The chain recombines TRBV24-1 with TRBJ2-5; weak D call: TRBD1 (6 bases). The germline CDR1 and CDR2 sequences are KGHDR and SFDVKD. Trimming cost V 3 bases and J 5 bases, with 15 bases left between them. The CDR3 totals 15 residues.

The CDR3 spells CASSDLYRGHYEQYF. DNA for the CDR3: TGTGCCAGCAGTGACCTATACAGGGGGCACTACGAGCAGTACTTC. The J gene is TRBJ2-7, the V gene TRBV25-1; 9 nucleotides line up with TRBD1. J was trimmed by 3 bases and V by 3 bases; bases with no gene match: 6. The CDR3 is 15 residues long. Germline CDR1 is MGHDK and CDR2 is SYGVNS.

This clonotype was found a few times. This rearrangement joins TRBV10-3 to TRBJ2-1; the D is unclear. The germline V gene has CDR1 ENHRY and CDR2 SYGVKD. The CDR3 is 11 residues long. The ends were cut back, 6 bases at V and 10 bases at J, with 10 bases in the middle. The CDR3 DNA reads TGTGCCATCAGCCTCCAGACAGAGCAGTTCTTC. This sequence encodes CAISLQTEQFF.

The chain combines TRBV12-5 with TRBJ2-2; 7 bases align to TRBD1. V lost 2 bases to trimming and J lost 7 bases; unmatched junction nucleotides: 13. The CDR3 covers 17 residues. Germline-derived CDR1 and CDR2 are LGHNT and FRNRAP. In DNA form, the CDR3 reads TGTGCTAGTGGTTTGACCCGACAGGGCTCTGATTTCGGGGAGCTGTTTTTT. Translated, it gives CASGLTRQGSDFGELFF.